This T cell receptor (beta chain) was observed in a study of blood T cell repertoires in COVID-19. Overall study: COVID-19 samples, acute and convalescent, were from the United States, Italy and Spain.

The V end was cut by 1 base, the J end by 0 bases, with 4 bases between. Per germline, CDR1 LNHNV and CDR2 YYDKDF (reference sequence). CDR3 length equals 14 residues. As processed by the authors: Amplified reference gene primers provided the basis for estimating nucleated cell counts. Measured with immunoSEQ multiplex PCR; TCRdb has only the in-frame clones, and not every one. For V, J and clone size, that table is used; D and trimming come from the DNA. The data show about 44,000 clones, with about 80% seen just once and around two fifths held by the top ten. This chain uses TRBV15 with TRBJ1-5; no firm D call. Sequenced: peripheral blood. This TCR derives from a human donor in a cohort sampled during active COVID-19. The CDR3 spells CATSRVNSNQPQHF. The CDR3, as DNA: TGTGCCACCAGCAGAGTTAATAGCAATCAGCCCCAGCATTTT.